These T cell receptor beta chains were read from a single sample in a study of blood T cell repertoires in COVID-19. The method was immunoSEQ multiplex PCR; TCRdb's version includes in-frame clones alone and lacks a portion of them. This table holds approximately 500,000 clones, around 90% found once. The sample was peripheral blood. These receptors originate from a woman aged 45-65 years with COVID-19, enrolled during active disease. CDR3s leave out the opening cysteine and the closing phenylalanine or tryptophan.

V	J	CDR3
TRBV7-9	TRBJ2-1	ASSLRRGTYNEQF
TRBV29-1	TRBJ1-1	SAAESRAEAF
TRBV25-1	TRBJ1-2	ASSETDDGEVGGYT
TRBV6-6	TRBJ1-2	ASRPTQGDGYT
TRBV24-1	TRBJ1-2	ATSDPAETGLDGYT
TRBV29-1	TRBJ1-1	SVRETGGDGMNTEAF
TRBV7-9	TRBJ2-5	ASSLELAGRTQY
TRBV5-6	TRBJ1-4	ASSLGSLWEKLF
TRBV3-1/TRBV3-2	TRBJ1-2	ASSQEGGGYT
TRBV6-6	TRBJ1-5	ASSYSRDQPQH
TRBV19	TRBJ2-1	ASMGLAGDHNEQF
TRBV14	TRBJ2-7	ASSHWDSKPYEQY
TRBV19	TRBJ2-5	ASSGTGGPETQY
TRBV11-2	TRBJ1-2	ASSTDLRGRTYGYT
TRBV2	TRBJ1-5	ASSPGGISNQPQH
TRBV29-1	TRBJ1-2	SVGTGANYGYT
TRBV7-8	TRBJ1-5	ASSLDPDSLNQPQH
TRBV19	TRBJ2-3	ASSMTSGGIYTDTQY
TRBV5-4	TRBJ2-3	ASSPVRQPSGATQY
TRBV9	TRBJ2-7	ASSVGGDRGNEQY
TRBV9	TRBJ2-3	ASSASGQASADTQY
TRBV2	TRBJ2-3	ASSFRGSGTRKSDTQY
TRBV5-1	TRBJ1-1	ASRRGNTEAF
TRBV2	TRBJ2-1	ASSEAGGQGLSYNEQF
TRBV7-2	TRBJ1-6	ASYAGAQSPLH
TRBV19	TRBJ1-2	ASSMRGSYGYT
TRBV7-9	TRBJ2-6	ASSLDRYGSGANVLT
TRBV18	TRBJ2-7	ASSPDSPVSYEQY
TRBV18	TRBJ1-1	ASSSVTDPNTEAF
TRBV6-2/TRBV6-3	TRBJ1-5	ASSYLWGQGAPGPQH
TRBV27	TRBJ1-2	ASSLSKGQGYGYT
TRBV6-5	TRBJ2-6	ASSRGKVEVLT
TRBV2	TRBJ2-3	ASSERGPHTDTQY
TRBV2	TRBJ2-2	ASSVRTTTGELF